A single count supports the clone carrying this T cell receptor (beta chain). Here immunoSEQ multiplex PCR was the method, and the copy in TCRdb shows in-frame clones only, minus some. The profile covers about 210,000 clones, with over 70% appearing a single time and about 8.1% taken by the ten largest. The CDR3 is 15 residues long. CDR1 and CDR2 (germline): SGHAT, FQNNGV. V lost 5 bases to trimming and J lost 7 bases, with 18 bases between them. The data were obtained in a study of blood T cell repertoires in COVID-19. The sequence derives from a woman aged 45 to 65 with acute or convalescent COVID-19. The specimen was peripheral blood. The chain carries TRBV11-2 and TRBJ2-1; D may be TRBD2 (6 bases). The CDR3 DNA sequence: TGTGCCAGCAGCCATTACGGTCCGGGGAGGAATGAGCAGTTCTTC. Translating gives CASSHYGPGRNEQFF.